This is a list of T cell receptor beta chains from one sample in a study of molecular identifiers for immune sequencing clone quantification. From the PCR reads, TCRdb called clonotypes with MiXCR, one entry per CDR3 protein. Of 23,000 or so distinct CDR3 sequences in the sample, about a sixth were seen once. Sequencing used naive CD8+ T cells from blood, with Jurkat cell RNA spiked in. Receptors were obtained from a human donor in good health. Some libraries in this study had Jurkat cell RNA spiked in. Both conserved end residues are part of each CDR3. The order of the fields is CDR3 length, D gene, J gene, clone size, V gene, CDR3 protein, CDR3 DNA. D genes are given only for firm matches. Only some rows state a clone size, as once, few, many or a class for expanded clones.

>15|-|TRBJ2-2|many|TRBV20-1
CSARGLSSAQKELFF
TGCAGTGCTAGAGGTCTAAGCTCGGCTCAGAAGGAGCTGTTTTTT
>14|-|TRBJ2-7|many|TRBV30
CAWSAQLAGYEQYF
TGTGCCTGGAGTGCGCAACTCGCGGGGTACGAGCAGTACTTC
>15|TRBD1|TRBJ2-7|many|TRBV27
CASSFGTGASYEQYF
TGTGCCAGCAGTTTCGGGACAGGGGCTTCCTACGAGCAGTACTTC
>15|TRBD1|TRBJ2-5|many|TRBV7-8
CASSTSPGQGETQYF
TGTGCCAGCAGCACATCCCCGGGACAGGGTGAGACCCAGTACTTC
>14|-|TRBJ1-5|many|TRBV2
CASRALVSNQPQHF
TGTGCCAGTCGAGCTCTCGTCAGCAATCAGCCCCAGCATTTT
>12|-|TRBJ2-2|many|TRBV29-1
CSALHNTGELFF
TGCAGCGCCCTACACAACACCGGGGAGCTGTTTTTT
>14|TRBD1|TRBJ2-7|many|TRBV14
CASNSGQGAYEQYF
TGTGCCAGCAACTCGGGACAGGGGGCTTACGAGCAGTACTTC
>11|-|TRBJ2-1|many|TRBV2
CASSEWESGFF
TGTGCCAGCAGTGAATGGGAGTCGGGGTTCTTC
>15|-|TRBJ2-7|many|TRBV6-1
CASSDLPLGGHEQYF
TGTGCCAGCAGTGACTTGCCCCTTGGGGGCCACGAGCAGTACTTC
>16|TRBD2|TRBJ2-7|many|TRBV27
CASSAGPGLASYEQYF
TGTGCCAGCAGTGCTGGCCCGGGACTAGCATCCTACGAGCAGTACTTC
>13|-|TRBJ1-1|many|TRBV19
CASSIVQYTEAFF
TGTGCCAGTAGTATCGTCCAGTACACTGAAGCTTTCTTT
>14|-|TRBJ2-5|many|TRBV30
CAWRMGQLQETQYF
TGTGCCTGGAGGATGGGACAACTCCAAGAGACCCAGTACTTC
>18|-|TRBJ2-6|many|TRBV13
CASSRGTLSSSGANVLTF
TGTGCCAGCAGTCGCGGGACATTATCAAGCTCTGGGGCCAACGTCCTGACTTTC
>13|-|TRBJ1-1|-|TRBV28
CASSPPDMTEALF
TGTGCCAGCAGTCCACCAGACATGACTGAAGCTCTCTTT
>16|-|TRBJ2-2|-|TRBV4-3
CASSQDYGALSGELFF
TGCGCCAGCAGCCAAGATTATGGGGCCTTATCCGGGGAGCTGTTTTTT
>13|TRBD1|TRBJ2-7|many|TRBV12-3/TRBV12-4
CASSPDRDYEQYF
TGTGCCAGCAGCCCGGACAGGGACTACGAGCAGTACTTC
>9|-|TRBJ2-7|many|TRBV20-1
CSASREQYF
TGCAGTGCTAGTAGGGAGCAGTACTTC
>13|-|TRBJ1-1|many|TRBV5-4
CASSLRGRTEAFF
TGTGCCAGCAGCTTGAGGGGCCGCACTGAAGCTTTCTTT
>14|TRBD1|TRBJ2-7|many|TRBV6-2/TRBV6-3
CASTPRTGSYEQYF
TGTGCCAGCACCCCCCGGACAGGCTCCTACGAGCAGTACTTC
>13|-|TRBJ1-1|many|TRBV20-1
CSARDEVNTEAFF
TGCAGTGCTAGAGATGAGGTGAACACTGAAGCTTTCTTT